Presented here are 3 T cell receptor beta chains from one specimen sequenced in a study of cytomegalovirus exposure and HLA in healthy donors (dated by TCRdb to about 2017). The method behind the library was the immunoSEQ multiplex PCR assay. The multiplex PCR relied on a mix of 60 forward primers for TCR Vbeta segments and 13 reverse primers for TCR Jbeta segments. In its TCRdb copy, this immuneACCESS table keeps in-frame sequences only and misses some clones. Where compared with another copy, unresolved V genes explain less than half of these, and the others have no known cause. Per the sample table, the count is over 45,000 clones. Of the sample, 2.1% falls within the top ten clones. The sample consisted of PBMCs. The receptors come from a woman under 30 in good health and CMV-seronegative.

This chain joins TRBV7-8 and TRBJ1-2; no reliable D call. The CDR3 extends over 13 amino acids. The V gene lost 5 bases and the J gene lost 3 bases, with 10 bases spanning the gap. CDR1 is SGHVS, CDR2 FQNEAQ, per germline. Written as DNA, the CDR3 is TGTGCCAGCAGCCCTGGCCCTGACTATGGCTACACCTTC. Encoded protein: CASSPGPDYGYTF.

CDR3 amino acids: CASRNRGVVGYTF. For the CDR3, the DNA is TGTGCCAGCAGGAATAGGGGCGTTGTAGGCTACACCTTC. The chain carries TRBV6-5 and TRBJ1-2; weak D call: TRBD1 (5 bases). CDR1 and CDR2 (germline): MNHEY, SVGAGI. The length of the CDR3 is 13 residues. Trimming took off 6 bases at V and 8 bases at J, with 16 bases between the two ends.

V usage is TRBV5-1 and J usage is TRBJ2-1; TRBD2 is a possible D gene (6 bases). The CDR3 extends over 12 amino acids. With 7 bases removed from V and 4 bases from J, the gap between germline ends came to 9 bases. From germline, CDR1 is SGHRS and CDR2 YFSETQ. The CDR3 DNA sequence: TGCGCCAGCGGGACTGGGTACAATGAGCAGTTCTTC. As protein: CASGTGYNEQFF.